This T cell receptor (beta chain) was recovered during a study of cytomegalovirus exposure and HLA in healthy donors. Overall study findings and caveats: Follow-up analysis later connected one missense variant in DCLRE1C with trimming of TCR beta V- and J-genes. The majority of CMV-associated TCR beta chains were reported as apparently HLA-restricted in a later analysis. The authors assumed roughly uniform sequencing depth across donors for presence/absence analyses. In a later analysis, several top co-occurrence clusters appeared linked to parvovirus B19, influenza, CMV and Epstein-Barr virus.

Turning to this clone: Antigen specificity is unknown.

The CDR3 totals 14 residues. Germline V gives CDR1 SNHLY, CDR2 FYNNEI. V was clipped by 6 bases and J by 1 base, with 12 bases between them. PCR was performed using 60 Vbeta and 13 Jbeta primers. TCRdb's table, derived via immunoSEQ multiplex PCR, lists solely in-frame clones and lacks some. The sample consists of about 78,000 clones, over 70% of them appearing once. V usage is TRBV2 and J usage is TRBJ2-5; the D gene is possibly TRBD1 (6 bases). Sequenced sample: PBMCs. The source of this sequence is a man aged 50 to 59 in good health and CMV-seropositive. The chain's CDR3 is CASRRTEFQETQYF. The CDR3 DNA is TGTGCCAGCAGGCGGACAGAATTCCAAGAGACCCAGTACTTC.